These 30 T cell receptor beta chains were sequenced from one sample in a study of T cells in Graves' hyperthyroidism and ophthalmopathy. TCR beta CDR3 regions were amplified from RNA. Initially, a first-round RT-PCR of the TCR CDR3 employed the HTBI primer set. From the multiplex PCR reads, TCRdb called clonotypes with MiXCR, one entry per CDR3 protein. This sample yields over 500,000 distinct CDR3 sequences, of which around 16% are seen a single time; 29% belongs to the top ten. The specimen sequenced was blood. The source is a young woman with Graves' ophthalmopathy.

The V and J genes are TRBV4-2 and TRBJ1-3; no clear D. The CDR3 consists of 18 residues. The ends were cut back, 0 bases at V and 4 bases at J, with 19 bases in the middle. Germline lookup yields CDR1 LGHNA and CDR2 YNFKEQ. This chain's CDR3 is CASSQEILGSFTGNTIYF. In nucleotides, the CDR3 is TGTGCCAGCAGCCAAGAGATTTTAGGGAGTTTTACGGGAAACACCATATATTTT.

Many counts were recorded for this clonotype. The chain joins TRBV27 to TRBJ2-7, with 14 bases identical to TRBD2. Trimming cost V 3 bases and J 1 base; bases outside gene matches: 8. Germline-derived CDR1 and CDR2 are MNHEY and SMNVEV (reference sequence). This CDR3 has 18 amino acids. The CDR3 here is CASSLQGTSGSQSYEQYF. The CDR3 DNA follows: TGTGCCAGCAGTTTGCAAGGGACTAGCGGGAGTCAGTCCTACGAGCAGTACTTC.

The table lists this clonotype with many counts. The chain joins TRBV6-6 to TRBJ1-1; D is unclear. The germline V and J ends were trimmed by 0 bases and 2 bases, with 7 bases remaining between them. Germline V lookup: CDR1 MNHNY, CDR2 SVGAGI (reference sequence). The CDR3 totals 14 residues. CDR3 amino acids: CASSYSVVNTEAFF. The CDR3 coding sequence is TGTGCCAGCAGTTACTCAGTGGTTAACACTGAAGCTTTCTTT.

V and J are TRBV7-9 and TRBJ1-1; D is perhaps TRBD1 (5 bases). The CDR3 is 12 residues long. Looked up from germline, CDR1 is SEHNR and CDR2 is FQNEAQ (reference sequence). Trimming stripped 4 bases from V and 8 bases from J, with 11 bases between. CDR3 region: CASSSGGAEAFF. DNA for the CDR3: TGTGCCAGCAGCTCCGGCGGGGCCGAAGCTTTCTTT.

This chain joins TRBV19 and TRBJ2-5, with D perhaps assigned TRBD1 or TRBD2 (5 bases each). This CDR3 comprises 14 residues. The germline V gene encodes CDR1 LNHDA and CDR2 SQIVND (reference sequence). V lost 9 bases and J 1 base, leaving 15 bases between the germline ends. The CDR3 loop reads CASTQGASQETQYF. For the CDR3, the DNA is TGTGCCAGCACTCAGGGAGCGTCCCAAGAGACCCAGTACTTC.

There are many counts of this clonotype. The chain is built from TRBV7-2 and TRBJ2-2, with TRBD2 matching 14 bases. Germline V gene data show CDR1 as SGHTA and CDR2 as FQGNSA. V was pared by 6 bases and J by 5 bases, with 8 bases of the junction left unmatched. This CDR3 has 17 residues. The CDR3: CASSLPGLAGDTGELFF. CDR3 nucleotide sequence: TGTGCCAGCAGTCTGCCGGGACTAGCGGGAGATACCGGGGAGCTGTTTTTT.

This chain uses TRBV20-1 with TRBJ1-5; TRBD1 is a possible D gene (6 bases). This CDR3 contains 14 residues. Germline V gives CDR1 DFQATT, CDR2 SNEGSKA (reference sequence). Trimming took off 4 bases at V and 9 bases at J, with 19 bases between the two ends. The CDR3 is CSATIDRTGGPQHF. The DNA for the CDR3 is TGCAGTGCTACGATTGACAGGACCGGGGGGCCCCAGCATTTT.

This clonotype has at least ten counts. V and J are TRBV6-1 and TRBJ2-1, with unresolved D. CDR1 is MNHNS, CDR2 SASEGT, per germline. V lost 5 bases, J lost 4 bases, and 9 bases lay in between. The CDR3 runs to 13 residues. CDR3 bases: TGTGCCAGCAGTCTAGAAGCGTACAATGAGCAGTTCTTC. Protein: CASSLEAYNEQFF.

Only a few counts were recorded for this clonotype. This rearrangement joins TRBV28 to TRBJ2-3; 10 nucleotides align to TRBD1. In germline, CDR1 is MDHEN, CDR2 SYDVKM. The junction had 9 bases not matched to a gene; V was cut back by 4 bases and J by 8 bases. This CDR3 contains 15 residues. CDR3 loop: CASSYGTGEAGTQYF. The CDR3 nucleotides are TGTGCCAGCAGTTATGGGACAGGGGAGGCAGGTACGCAGTATTTT.

V and J are TRBV19 and TRBJ1-4, with D maybe TRBD1 (6 bases). Germline CDR1 is LNHDA and CDR2 is SQIVND (reference sequence). This CDR3 has 16 residues. Between the trimmed V and J ends, which lost 5 bases and 2 bases, there was a span of 15 bases. The CDR3 loop is CASSLSTGTTNEKLFF. For the CDR3, the DNA is TGTGCCAGTAGTTTATCTACAGGGACTACTAATGAAAAACTGTTTTTT.

This clonotype was seen repeatedly, ten times or more. The chain carries TRBV7-2 and TRBJ2-1; TRBD2 is a possible D gene (5 bases). Trimming removed 1 base from V and 1 base from J, with 8 bases in between. Per germline, CDR1 SGHTA and CDR2 FQGNSA. The CDR3 runs 15 residues. The DNA of the CDR3 is TGTGCCAGCAGCTTAGGGACTGCTTCCTACAATGAGCAGTTCTTC. This codes for CASSLGTASYNEQFF.

The rearrangement uses TRBV2 and TRBJ2-2; TRBD1 aligns across 9 bases. This CDR3 contains 20 residues. With 5 bases clipped from V and 1 base from J, the junction kept 17 bases outside the gene matches. Germline-derived CDR1 and CDR2 are SNHLY and FYNNEI. CDR3: CASSPRGWGTGILNTGELFF. In nucleotides, the CDR3 is TGTGCCAGCAGTCCTCGCGGGTGGGGGACAGGGATCTTGAACACCGGGGAGCTGTTTTTT.

The rearrangement joins TRBV4-3 to TRBJ1-2; D is ambiguous. The CDR3 has 15 residues. Germline V gene sequence: CDR1 LGHNA, CDR2 YSLEER. Trimming cost V 0 bases and J 2 bases, with 10 bases left between them. The CDR3 protein is CASSQDVITNYGYTF. DNA for the CDR3: TGCGCCAGCAGCCAAGACGTTATAACCAACTATGGCTACACCTTC.

V is TRBV20-1 and J is TRBJ2-3; 11 nucleotides align to TRBD2. Losses at the gene ends were 5 bases for V and 3 bases for J; bases not matched to a gene: 7. This CDR3 contains 15 residues. Germline CDR1 is DFQATT and CDR2 is SNEGSKA (reference sequence). DNA of the CDR3: TGCAGTGCTTCTCTTCTAGCGGGAGGAACAGATACGCAGTATTTT. It yields the protein CSASLLAGGTDTQYF.

This clonotype was recorded a few times. This sequence joins TRBV6-2 or TRBV6-3 and TRBJ2-2; D may be TRBD2 (5 bases). The CDR3 loop spans 17 amino acids. Germline lookup yields CDR1 MNHEY and CDR2 SVGEGT. Trimming stripped 0 bases from V and 2 bases from J, with 13 bases between. The chain's CDR3 is CASSYSPAEINTGELFF. The CDR3 nucleotides are TGTGCCAGCAGTTACTCGCCAGCGGAGATCAACACCGGGGAGCTGTTTTTT.

The sample holds many counts of this clonotype. J is TRBJ1-1 and V is TRBV11-2; D not certain. The germline V and J ends were trimmed by 0 bases and 2 bases, with 10 bases remaining between them. Germline V gives CDR1 SGHAT, CDR2 FQNNGV. CDR3 size: 15 residues. The DNA for the CDR3 is TGTGCCAGCAGCTTAGAGGCCTCAGGAAACACTGAAGCTTTCTTT. Residues: CASSLEASGNTEAFF.

The V and J genes are TRBV28 and TRBJ2-1; D remains ambiguous. TRBJ2-7 explains the end of the DNA better; the J call may be wrong. From germline, CDR1 is MDHEN and CDR2 SYDVKM. CDR3 length: 12 amino acids. The CDR3 DNA is TGTGCCAGCGGGTCATCCTACAATGAGCAGTACTTC. It codes for CASGSSYNEQYF.

This chain connects TRBV7-9 to TRBJ2-7; D unclear. This CDR3 comprises 14 residues. The ends were cut back, 1 base at V and 2 bases at J, with 9 bases in the middle. In germline, CDR1 is SEHNR, CDR2 FQNEAQ (reference sequence). The CDR3 nucleotides are TGTGCCAGCAGCTTAGGGCAGCCCACCTACGAGCAGTACTTC. Protein product: CASSLGQPTYEQYF.

In its sample, this clonotype was seen many times. The CDR3 sequence: CASSSGGDTQYF. The CDR3 DNA is TGTGCCAGCAGCTCCGGGGGAGATACGCAGTATTTT. The J gene is TRBJ2-3, the V gene TRBV7-2; possibly TRBD2 for D (6 bases). With 4 bases removed from V and 5 bases from J, the gap between germline ends came to 7 bases. Germline V gene data show CDR1 as SGHTA and CDR2 as FQGNSA. The CDR3 spans 12 residues.

This clonotype has ten or more counts. The J gene is TRBJ1-4, the V gene TRBV30; TRBD1 matches at 8 bases. CDR1 and CDR2 (germline): GTSNPN, SVGIG (reference sequence). After removal of 0 bases from V and 6 bases from J, the junction contained 6 bases not matched to a gene. This CDR3 spans 15 amino acids. CDR3 coding DNA: TGTGCCTGGAGTGTATTTTCAGGGGGCCATGAAAAACTGTTTTTT. Translation: CAWSVFSGGHEKLFF.

This clonotype has ten or more counts. This chain connects TRBV7-2 to TRBJ2-7; 11 bases fit TRBD2. The V segment lost 4 bases and the J segment 6 bases; nucleotides outside the gene matches: 5. The germline CDR1 and CDR2 sequences are SGHTA and FQGNSA. The CDR3 sequence is 14 residues long. CDR3 DNA sequence: TGTGCCAGCAGCTCTACTAGCGGGAGCAGCGAGCAGTACTTC. This sequence encodes CASSSTSGSSEQYF.

In DNA form, the CDR3 reads TGTGCCAGCAGTTTCGGGACAGGGGTAAAAAAACTGTTTTTT. It is translated as CASSFGTGVKKLFF. The V and J genes are TRBV27 and TRBJ1-4, with 10 bases identical to TRBD1. CDR1 is MNHEY and CDR2 is SMNVEV in the germline V gene (reference sequence). J was trimmed by 9 bases and V by 3 bases; bases with no gene match: 4. The CDR3 is made up of 14 amino acids.

This clonotype has a handful of counts. The rearrangement uses TRBV5-6 and TRBJ1-1; D unclear. The CDR3 is 14 amino acids. CDR1 and CDR2 (germline): SGHDT, YYEEEE. With 4 bases removed from V and 4 bases from J, the gap between germline ends came to 14 bases. The CDR3 protein is CASSPGARGTEAFF. The CDR3 DNA is TGTGCCAGCAGCCCAGGTGCTCGGGGCACTGAAGCTTTCTTT.

This clonotype has ten or more counts. This rearrangement joins TRBV12-3 or TRBV12-4 to TRBJ1-5, with 7 bases aligning to TRBD1. This CDR3 comprises 19 residues. After removal of 0 bases from V and 0 bases from J, the junction contained 11 bases not matched to a gene. The CDR3 loop is CASSLAVGGGGHSNQPQHF. In DNA, the CDR3 is TGTGCCAGCAGTTTAGCAGTGGGGGGAGGGGGCCATAGCAATCAGCCCCAGCATTTT.

This clonotype came up a few times. This chain connects TRBV29-1 to TRBJ2-2, with D hard to call. V was pared by 5 bases and J by 1 base, with 5 bases between. The CDR3 length is 12 residues. Germline V gives CDR1 SQVTM, CDR2 ANQGSEA. CDR3 residues: CSVSQNTGELFF. CDR3 DNA: TGCAGCGTTTCCCAGAACACCGGGGAGCTGTTTTTT.

This chain links TRBV5-1 with TRBJ2-2; TRBD2 agrees at 9 bases. Unmatched junction bases numbered 4, after V lost 2 bases and J lost 2 bases. The CDR3 extends over 16 amino acids. Germline V gene data show CDR1 as SGHRS and CDR2 as YFSETQ. CDR3 coding DNA: TGCGCCAGCAGCTTCGCTAGCGGGATAAACACCGGGGAGCTGTTTTTT. It specifies CASSFASGINTGELFF.

Remarks on this clonotype: A much larger clone lies one base from this, so it may be a read error. The chain recombines TRBV5-1 with TRBJ2-1; D is uncertain. The CDR3 loop spans 15 amino acids. CDR1 SGHRS and CDR2 YFSETQ come from the germline V gene. This chain's CDR3 is CASSLEVTWTNEQSF. The CDR3 coding sequence is TGCGCCAGCAGCTTGGAGGTAACCTGGACCAATGAGCAGTCCTTC. The whole variable domain, filled in from reference TRBV5-1 and TRBJ2-1, reads KAGVTQTPRYLIKTRGQQVTLSCSPISGHRSVSWYQQTPGQGLQFLFEYFSETQRNKGNFPGRFSGRQFSNSRSEMNVSTLELGDSALYLCASSLEVTWTNEQSFGPGTRLTVL.

There are many counts of this clonotype. This chain links TRBV29-1 with TRBJ2-2, with unresolved D. Trimming took 3 bases from V and 6 from J, leaving 8 bases between them. This CDR3 comprises 12 residues. The V gene's germline CDR1 is SQVTM and CDR2 ANQGSEA. In nucleotides, the CDR3 is TGCAGCGTTGACACACGGTCCGGGGAGCTGTTTTTT. Amino acid sequence: CSVDTRSGELFF.

V and J are TRBV6-1 and TRBJ2-7; D is uncertain. V was trimmed by 6 bases and J by 3 bases, leaving 6 bases between them. The CDR3 is 11 amino acids. The germline gives CDR1 MNHNS, CDR2 SASEGT. CDR3 protein: CASRRNYEQYF. CDR3 coding DNA: TGTGCCAGCAGGAGAAACTACGAGCAGTACTTC.

This clonotype was seen more than once but under ten times. CDR3 region: CASSPDRLIAKNIQYF. The CDR3 DNA follows: TGTGCCAGCAGCCCTGACAGGCTCATAGCCAAAAACATTCAGTACTTC. V usage is TRBV7-9 and J usage is TRBJ2-4; TRBD1 is a possible D gene (6 bases). CDR1 is SEHNR, CDR2 FQNEAQ, per germline (reference sequence). Trimming pared 5 bases from V and 0 bases from J, leaving 14 bases between. This CDR3 has 16 amino acids.